This T cell receptor beta chain stems from a study of T cell changes during pregnancy in multiple sclerosis. Produced via immunoSEQ multiplex PCR; TCRdb's table is partial and in-frame only. The data hold some 99,000 clones, with about 91% observed a single time. Germline CDR1 reads MNHNS; CDR2 reads SASEGT. This CDR3 spans 15 amino acids. V was shortened by 2 bases and J by 10 bases, with 17 bases between the two germline ends. Here the sequenced sample was peripheral blood, taken after pregnancy. The J gene is TRBJ1-4, the V gene TRBV6-1, with D maybe TRBD1 (5 bases). The TCR was taken from a female donor in good health, enrolled as a control in a pregnancy study. CDR3 residues: CASSELEGVVGKLFF. Here the CDR3 DNA reads TGTGCCAGCAGTGAATTAGAAGGGGTGGTGGGAAAACTGTTTTTT.